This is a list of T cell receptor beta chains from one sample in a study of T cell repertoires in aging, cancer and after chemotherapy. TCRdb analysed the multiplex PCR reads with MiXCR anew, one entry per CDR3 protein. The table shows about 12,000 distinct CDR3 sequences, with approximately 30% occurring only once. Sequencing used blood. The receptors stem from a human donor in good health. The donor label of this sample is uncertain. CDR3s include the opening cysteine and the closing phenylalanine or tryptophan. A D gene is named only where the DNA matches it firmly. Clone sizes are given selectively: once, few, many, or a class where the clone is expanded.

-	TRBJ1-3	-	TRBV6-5	TGTGCCAGCAGTTACTCGGGGTGGACAGATAGCTCTGGAAACACCATATATTTT	CASSYSGWTDSSGNTIYF
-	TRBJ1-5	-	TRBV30	TGTGCCTGGAGTCGGATGGGGGATTGGCAGCCCCAGCATTTT	CAWSRMGDWQPQHF
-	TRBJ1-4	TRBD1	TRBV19	TGTGCCAGTAGTGAAGGACAGGGGGTTCCTAATGAAAAACTGTTTTTT	CASSEGQGVPNEKLFF
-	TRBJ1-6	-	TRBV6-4	TGTGCCAGCAGTGCTACAGAAGCTAATTCACCCCTCCACTTT	CASSATEANSPLHF
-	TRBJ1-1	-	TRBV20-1	TGCAGTGCCGGGGGGGTGGAAGGGAAAGCTTTCTTT	CSAGGVEGKAFF
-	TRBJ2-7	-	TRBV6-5	TGTGCCAGCAGCGCCCCTACGGGGATCCACGAGCAGTACTTC	CASSAPTGIHEQYF
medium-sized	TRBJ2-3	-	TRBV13	TGTGCCAGCAGCCCCCAGCTAGCCGGGCCGTATTTT	CASSPQLAGPYF
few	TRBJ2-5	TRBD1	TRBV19	TGTGCCAGTAGTATCCGACAGGGCTGGGAGACCCAGTACTTC	CASSIRQGWETQYF
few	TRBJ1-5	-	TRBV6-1	TGTGCCAGCAAAGGACTTTGGGAAGGGAATCAGCCCCAGCATTTT	CASKGLWEGNQPQHF
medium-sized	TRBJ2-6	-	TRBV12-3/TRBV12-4	TGTGCCAGCAGTTTGGACGTCTCTGGGGCCAACGTCCTGACTTTC	CASSLDVSGANVLTF
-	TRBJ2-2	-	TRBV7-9	TGTGCCAGCAGCATCCAGGGGTGGGGGAACACCGGGGAGCTGTTTTTT	CASSIQGWGNTGELFF
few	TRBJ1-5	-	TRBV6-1	TGTGCCAGCAGTGAAATAGGGGCCCGGCAGCCCCAGCATTTT	CASSEIGARQPQHF
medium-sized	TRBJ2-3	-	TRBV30	TGTGCCTGGAGTGTACTTGGCCAGCGAAAAGGCACAGATACGCAGTATTTT	CAWSVLGQRKGTDTQYF
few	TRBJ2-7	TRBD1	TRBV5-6	TGTGCCAGCAGCTTGTGGCAGGGGGCGACTGGCGAGCAGTACTTC	CASSLWQGATGEQYF
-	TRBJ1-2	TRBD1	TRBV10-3	TGTGCCATCAGTGAGTCCCGAGGGACAGGGTTCTTCTATGGCTACACCTTC	CAISESRGTGFFYGYTF
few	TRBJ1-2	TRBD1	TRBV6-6	TGTGCCAGCAGTTACTACCCTAGAGGGACAGTCGATAACTATGGCTACACCTTC	CASSYYPRGTVDNYGYTF
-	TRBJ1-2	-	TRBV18	TGTGCCAGCTCACCGATAGGGGGATTAGCACATGACTACACCTTC	CASSPIGGLAHDYTF
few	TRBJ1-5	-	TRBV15	TGTGCCACCAGCAGAGAGTTTGGGGATCAGCCCCAGCATTTT	CATSREFGDQPQHF
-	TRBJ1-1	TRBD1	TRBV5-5	TGTGCCAGCAGCCAAGGACAGGGATCGAACACTGAAGCTTTCTTT	CASSQGQGSNTEAFF
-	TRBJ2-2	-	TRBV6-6	TGTGCCAGCAGTTATTTGACGGCGGGGAACACCGGGGAGCTGTTTTTT	CASSYLTAGNTGELFF
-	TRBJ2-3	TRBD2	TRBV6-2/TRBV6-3	TGTGCCAGCAGTTACTCCGTTCGGGGGGGCACAGATACGCAGTATTTT	CASSYSVRGGTDTQYF
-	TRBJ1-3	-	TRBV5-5	TGTGCCAGCAGCTTGGTGTGGAGCTCTGGAAACACCATATATTTT	CASSLVWSSGNTIYF